The subject of this entry is one TCR beta chain. No antigen is known for it. These data originate in a study of blood T cells in healthy people across ages. Across the study: Roughly one uniquely barcoded beta molecule per two T cells was captured. Overall study results and limits: Both higher diversity and more naive CD4+ cells marked long-lived donors when set against aged donors.

After removal of 10 bases from V and 2 bases from J, the junction contained 7 bases not matched to a gene. Germline lookup yields CDR1 ENHRY and CDR2 SYGVKD. The CDR3 totals 14 residues. Primed by a sample-barcoded 5' primer and a J-beta primer mix, a second PCR proceeded for about 7 to 12 cycles. TCRdb reprocessed the 5' RACE reads via MiXCR and lists one record per CDR3 protein. The sample shows over a million distinct CDR3 sequences, 20% to 25% of them seen only once. This sample was also put to use in a study of T cells of mothers and their children.

J is TRBJ2-5 and V is TRBV10-3; 10 bases match TRBD2. The origin of this receptor is a girl aged 2-10 years in good health. The sample comprised blood. CDR3 amino acids: CATALAGEQETQYF. DNA of the CDR3: TGTGCCACGGCGCTAGCGGGAGAACAAGAGACCCAGTACTTC.